This TCR beta chain was captured in a study of blood T cell repertoires in COVID-19. Study background: Acute and convalescent COVID-19 samples came from the United States, Italy and Spain. Sources were T cells, B-cell-depleted T cells, or PBMCs; the material itself was cDNA or gDNA.

This clone was seen a handful of times. The DNA is left out, because the CDR3 cannot be placed on it with certainty; the CDR3 is given as TCRdb lists it. CDR1 is MNHEY and CDR2 is SMNVEV in the germline V gene (reference sequence). The CDR3 is 18 amino acids in total, end residues counted. Original methodology: Quantification of nucleated cells was approximated via reference gene primer amplification. TCRdb's table, derived via immunoSEQ multiplex PCR, lists solely in-frame clones and lacks some. V, J and clone size were drawn from that table, and D and trimming were deduced from the DNA. Of roughly 130,000 clones in the sample, about 87% are singletons; the top ten hold approximately 3.3%.

The chain uses TRBV27 and TRBJ1-6; the table names TRBD1, a call not compared with the DNA. The sequence came from a woman aged 60-75 years with acute or convalescent COVID-19. Sequenced sample: peripheral blood. The CDR3 spells CASSSSGQGRRVNSPLHF.